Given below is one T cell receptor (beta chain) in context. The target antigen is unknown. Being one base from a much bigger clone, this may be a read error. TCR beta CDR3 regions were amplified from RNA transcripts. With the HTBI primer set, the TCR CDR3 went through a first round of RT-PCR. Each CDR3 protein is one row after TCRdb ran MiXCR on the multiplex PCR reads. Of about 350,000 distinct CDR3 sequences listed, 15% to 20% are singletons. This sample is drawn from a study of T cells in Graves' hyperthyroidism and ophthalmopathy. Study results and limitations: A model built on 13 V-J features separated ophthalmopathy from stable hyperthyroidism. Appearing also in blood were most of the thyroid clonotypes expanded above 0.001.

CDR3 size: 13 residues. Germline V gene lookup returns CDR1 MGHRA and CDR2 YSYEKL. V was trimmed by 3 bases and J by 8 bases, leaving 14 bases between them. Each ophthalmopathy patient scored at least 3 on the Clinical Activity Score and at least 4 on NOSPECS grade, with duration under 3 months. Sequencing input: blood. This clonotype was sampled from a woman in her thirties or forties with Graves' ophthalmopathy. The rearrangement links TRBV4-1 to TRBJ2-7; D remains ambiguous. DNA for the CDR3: TGCGCCAGCAGCCAGAGCAGCAGATACAAGCAGTACTTC. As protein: CASSQSSRYKQYF.